This TCR beta chain emerged from a study of beta chain features in type 1 diabetes. General study findings and limits: Type 1 diabetes patients showed a moderate but significant shortening of TCRB CDR3s in all four CD4+ subsets.

This clone has just a few counts. Its target is not known. Expressed TCRB transcripts got sequenced, as all isolated RNA was reverse transcribed. Data came from immunoSEQ multiplex PCR; TCRdb stores just in-frame clones and leaves some out. The data hold under 400,000 clones, with 10% to 15% observed a single time. V lost 6 bases to trimming and J lost 5 bases, with 24 bases between them. Per germline, CDR1 LGHNA and CDR2 YSLEER. The CDR3 is made up of 17 amino acids. Sequenced input: naive CD4+ T cells from blood. The receptor was isolated from a woman aged 18 to 35 with type 1 diabetes. This sequence joins TRBV4-3 and TRBJ2-3; D gene uncertain. The CDR3 DNA reads TGCGCCAGCAGTCTGAGAAGCTTCCTACAGCCTGGAGATACGCAGTATTTT. Amino acid sequence: CASSLRSFLQPGDTQYF.